This T cell receptor (beta chain) was sequenced in a study of blood T cell repertoires in COVID-19. Participant reports of clinical history set cohort assignment. This CDR3 contains 15 residues. The V end was cut by 2 bases, the J end by 5 bases, with 15 bases between. Germline assignment: CDR1 MNHNS and CDR2 SASEGT. Generated by immunoSEQ multiplex PCR, the TCRdb table keeps only in-frame clones and is missing some. The sample shows about 230,000 clones, under 90% of them seen only once. The receptor was isolated from a man aged 18 to 35 who had recovered from COVID-19. The V and J genes are TRBV6-1 and TRBJ2-5; possibly TRBD1 for D (7 bases). The material sequenced was PBMCs or T cells enriched from blood (not recorded which). CDR3 in DNA: TGTGCCAGCAGTGAACTGAAGGGGGCGGGGGAGACCCAGTACTTC. Its protein product is CASSELKGAGETQYF.